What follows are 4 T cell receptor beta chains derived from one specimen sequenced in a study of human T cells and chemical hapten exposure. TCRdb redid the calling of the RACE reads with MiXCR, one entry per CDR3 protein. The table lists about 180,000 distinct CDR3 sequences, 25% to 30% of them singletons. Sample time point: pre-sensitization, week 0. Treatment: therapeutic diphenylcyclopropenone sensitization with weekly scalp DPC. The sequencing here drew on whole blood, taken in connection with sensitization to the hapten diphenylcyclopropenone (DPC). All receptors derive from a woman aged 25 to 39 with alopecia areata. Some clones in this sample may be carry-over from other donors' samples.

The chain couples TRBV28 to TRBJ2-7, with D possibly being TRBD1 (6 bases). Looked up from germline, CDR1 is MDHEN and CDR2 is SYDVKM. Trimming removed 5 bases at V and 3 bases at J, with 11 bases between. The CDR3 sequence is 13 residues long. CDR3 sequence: CASSTGQYYEQYF. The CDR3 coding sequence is TGTGCCAGCAGTACCGGACAGTACTACGAGCAGTACTTC. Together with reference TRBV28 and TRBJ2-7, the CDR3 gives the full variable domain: DVKVTQSSRYLVKRTGEKVFLECVQDMDHENMFWYRQDPGLGLRLIYFSYDVKMKEKGDIPEGYSVSREKKERFSLILESASTNQTSMYLCASSTGQYYEQYFGPGTRLTVT.

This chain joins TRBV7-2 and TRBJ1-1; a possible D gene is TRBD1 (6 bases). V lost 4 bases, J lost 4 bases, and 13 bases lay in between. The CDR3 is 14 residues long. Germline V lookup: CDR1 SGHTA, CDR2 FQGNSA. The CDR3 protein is CASSSHQGTTEAFF. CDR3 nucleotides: TGTGCCAGCAGCTCCCATCAGGGGACCACTGAAGCTTTCTTT.

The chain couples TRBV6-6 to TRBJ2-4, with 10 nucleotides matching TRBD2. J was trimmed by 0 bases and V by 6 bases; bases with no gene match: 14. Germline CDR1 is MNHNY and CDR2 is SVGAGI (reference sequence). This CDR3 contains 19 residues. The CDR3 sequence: CASSDELAGILLAKNIQYF. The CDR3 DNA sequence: TGTGCCAGCAGCGACGAACTAGCGGGGATACTTCTAGCCAAAAACATTCAGTACTTC.

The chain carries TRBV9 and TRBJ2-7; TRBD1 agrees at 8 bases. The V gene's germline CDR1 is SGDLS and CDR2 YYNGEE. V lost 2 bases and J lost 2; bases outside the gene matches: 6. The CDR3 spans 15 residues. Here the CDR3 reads CASSVGQGAPYEQYF. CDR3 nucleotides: TGTGCCAGCAGCGTCGGACAGGGTGCCCCCTACGAGCAGTACTTC. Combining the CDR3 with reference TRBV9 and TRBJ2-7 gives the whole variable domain DSGVTQTPKHLITATGQRVTLRCSPRSGDLSVYWYQQSLDQGLQFLIQYYNGEERAKGNILERFSAQQFPDLHSELNLSSLELGDSALYFCASSVGQGAPYEQYFGPGTRLTVT.